One and the same sample provided the 30 T cell receptor beta chains below, sequenced in a study of blood T cells in healthy people across ages. Sample-barcoded 5' priming and a J-beta primer mix drove a second PCR of roughly 6 to 12 cycles. MiXCR was run by TCRdb on the 5' RACE reads, yielding one entry per CDR3 protein. The table lists roughly 1.5 million distinct CDR3 sequences, around 40% of them singletons. Sequenced sample: blood. These receptors came from a young woman in good health.

The CDR3 is CASSFRRTHTEAFF. The CDR3 DNA follows: TGTGCCAGCAGCTTTCGCAGGACCCACACTGAAGCTTTCTTT. The chain employs TRBV5-5 and TRBJ1-1; unclear D gene. The V and J ends lost 2 bases and 3 bases respectively, with 11 bases between them. This CDR3 has 14 residues. Germline V CDR1 and CDR2: SGHKS, YYEKEE (reference sequence).

In this sample, this clonotype turned up once. The genes are TRBV30 and TRBJ1-1; no clear D gene. Per germline, CDR1 GTSNPN and CDR2 SVGIG (reference sequence). The CDR3 covers 12 residues. Trimming removed 2 bases at V and 4 bases at J, with 8 bases between. CDR3 DNA: TGTGCCTGGAGTCGGCATCTCACTGAAGCTTTCTTT. Its protein product is CAWSRHLTEAFF. Looking up the rest from reference TRBV30 and TRBJ1-1 gives the full variable domain: SQTIHQWPATLVQPVGSPLSLECTVEGTSNPNLYWYRQAAGRGLQLLFYSVGIGQISSEVPQNLSASRPQDRQFILSSKKLLLSDSGFYLCAWSRHLTEAFFGQGTRLTVV.

The chain has TRBV5-4 and TRBJ2-6; no reliable D call. This CDR3 has 17 amino acids. V gave up 2 bases and J gave up 0 bases, with 12 bases separating them. Germline V gives CDR1 SGHNT, CDR2 YYREEE (reference sequence). The chain's CDR3 is CASSLGSSGSGANVLTF. The CDR3 nucleotides are TGTGCCAGCAGCTTAGGGTCTAGTGGCTCTGGGGCCAACGTCCTGACTTTC.

The rearrangement links TRBV5-1 to TRBJ2-1, with 12 nucleotides matching TRBD2. Germline CDR1 is SGHRS and CDR2 is YFSETQ. V dropped 7 bases and J dropped 5; count of bases not matched to a gene: 1. This CDR3 is built from 13 residues. The CDR3 here is CASGLAGHNEQFF. CDR3 nucleotide sequence: TGCGCCAGCGGACTAGCGGGGCACAATGAGCAGTTCTTC.

There are a few counts of this clonotype. The V and J genes are TRBV9 and TRBJ2-3, with 8 positions matching TRBD2. The length of the CDR3 is 16 residues. V was clipped by 0 bases and J by 6 bases; unmatched bases: 9. Germline-derived CDR1 and CDR2 are SGDLS and YYNGEE. The DNA for the CDR3 is TGTGCCAGCAGCGTAGGGCGGGGGGCCACCCTCGATACGCAGTATTTT. It encodes CASSVGRGATLDTQYF.

The rearrangement uses TRBV20-1 and TRBJ2-5, with D possibly matching TRBD1 (6 bases). Germline values: CDR1 DFQATT, CDR2 SNEGSKA (reference sequence). This CDR3 region has 12 residues. The V gene lost 6 bases and the J gene lost 3 bases, with 11 bases spanning the gap. The CDR3 coding sequence is TGCAGTGCGATACAGGGTGAAGAGACCCAGTACTTC. Amino acid sequence: CSAIQGEETQYF.

The V call is TRBV7-2, the J call TRBJ2-5; possibly TRBD2 for D (6 bases). Germline V gene sequence: CDR1 SGHTA, CDR2 FQGNSA. Trimming took off 3 bases at V and 4 bases at J, with 12 bases between the two ends. This CDR3 has 14 amino acids. In DNA form, the CDR3 reads TGTGCCAGCAGCTTCAGCGGGTCTGGAGAGACCCAGTACTTC. As protein: CASSFSGSGETQYF.

As concerns this clonotype: A single base separates this from a much larger clone, so it may be a read error. The chain links TRBV14 to TRBJ2-7; 12 nucleotides line up with TRBD2. This CDR3 has 15 amino acids. Germline trimming cut 4 bases from V and 4 bases from J; bases unmatched to any gene: 5. Germline CDR1 SGHDN, CDR2 FVKESK. The CDR3 sequence is CASSPWTSGMYEQYF. CDR3 nucleotide sequence: TGTGCCAGCAGCCCCTGGACTAGCGGGATGTACGAGCAGTACTTC.

This chain uses TRBV28 with TRBJ2-3; 11 bases match TRBD2. This CDR3 comprises 16 residues. The germline gives CDR1 MDHEN, CDR2 SYDVKM. V was clipped by 6 bases and J by 1 base; unmatched bases: 6. The CDR3 sequence is CASRLLAGGGTDTQYF. CDR3 nucleotides: TGTGCCAGCAGGCTCTTAGCGGGGGGGGGCACAGATACGCAGTATTTT.

The chain combines TRBV27 with TRBJ2-7; 13 bases are a match to TRBD2. The CDR3 consists of 15 residues. CDR1 MNHEY and CDR2 SMNVEV come from the germline V gene (reference sequence). V was clipped by 5 bases and J by 6 bases; unmatched bases: 7. CDR3 sequence reads: CASSLLAGGPSEQYF. DNA for the CDR3: TGTGCCAGCAGTCTACTAGCGGGAGGGCCGAGCGAGCAGTACTTC.

The count of this clonotype is one. The chain has TRBV27 and TRBJ1-2; 7 nucleotides line up with TRBD1. The CDR3 is made up of 14 amino acids. Unmatched junction bases numbered 9, after V lost 5 bases and J lost 6 bases. The germline V gene has CDR1 MNHEY and CDR2 SMNVEV (reference sequence). The CDR3 loop reads CASSPSTGYNGYTF. The DNA of the CDR3 is TGTGCCAGCAGTCCCTCGACAGGGTACAATGGCTACACCTTC.

V gene TRBV29-1 combines with J gene TRBJ1-4, with D hard to call. The CDR3 runs 13 residues. V was clipped by 4 bases and J by 5 bases, with 11 bases between them. CDR1 is SQVTM and CDR2 is ANQGSEA in the germline V gene. CDR3 region: CSVGGVGNEKLFF. In nucleotides, the CDR3 is TGCAGCGTTGGCGGGGTGGGCAATGAAAAACTGTTTTTT.

The V gene is TRBV21-1, the J gene TRBJ2-1; the table assigns TRBD2, which was not confirmed against the DNA. TRBV21-1 is marked as a pseudogene. The CDR3 covers 17 residues. The CDR3 protein is CASSKEGLARVYNEQFF. CDR3 coding DNA: TGTGCCAGCAGCAAAGAAGGACTAGCGAGAGTCTACAATGAGCAGTTCTTC.

This clonotype was seen more than once but under ten times. The rearrangement joins TRBV18 to TRBJ2-7; D uncertain. This CDR3 region has 13 residues. In germline, CDR1 is KGHSH, CDR2 LQKENI. V was pared by 3 bases and J by 3 bases, with 9 bases between. The CDR3 reads CASSPYASYEQYF. The CDR3 region has the DNA TGTGCCAGCTCACCGTATGCCAGCTACGAGCAGTACTTC. Complete variable domain (other parts from reference TRBV18 and TRBJ2-7): NAGVMQNPRHLVRRRGQEARLRCSPMKGHSHVYWYRQLPEEGLKFMVYLQKENIIDESGMPKERFSAEFPKEGPSILRIQQVVRGDSAAYFCASSPYASYEQYFGPGTRLTVT.

The gene calls are TRBV20-1 and TRBJ1-1, with TRBD1 as a possible D gene (6 bases). The V gene lost 6 bases and the J gene lost 5 bases, with 13 bases spanning the gap. Germline CDR1 is DFQATT and CDR2 is SNEGSKA (reference sequence). The CDR3 extends over 12 amino acids. CDR3 nucleotides: TGCAGTGCGCTACAGGGACCGACTGAAGCTTTCTTT. Its translation is CSALQGPTEAFF.

Turning to this clonotype: This clone may be a read error of a much larger clone one base away. This chain joins TRBV29-1 and TRBJ2-1; 10 bases fit TRBD2. The V segment lost 5 bases and the J segment 12 bases; nucleotides outside the gene matches: 16. This CDR3 contains 15 residues. The V gene's germline CDR1 is SQVTM and CDR2 ANQGSEA. The CDR3, as DNA: TGCAGCGTTTCTAGCGGGAGAAGGGGGGGCGATGGGCAGTTCTTC. Translated, it gives CSVSSGRRGGDGQFF.

On this clonotype: A read error may account for a junction end that differs from germline. V usage is TRBV4-3 and J usage is TRBJ2-5; the D is unclear. The end of the DNA aligns better with TRBJ2-7, so the J call may be wrong. This CDR3 is built from 15 residues. The germline CDR1 and CDR2 sequences are LGHNA and YSLEER. DNA of the CDR3: TGCGCCAACAGCCAAGATGTGACTTTCACCTACGAGCAGTACTTC. This translates into CANSQDVTFTYEQYF.

This clonotype occurred a few times. The rearrangement uses TRBV6-2 or TRBV6-3 and TRBJ2-6; 9 nucleotides match TRBD1. Germline V gives CDR1 MNHEY, CDR2 SVGEGT. This CDR3 region has 16 residues. V lost 11 bases to trimming and J lost 2 bases; unmatched junction nucleotides: 10. Written as DNA, the CDR3 is TGTGCCGCACAGGGGGCGCTTAATCCTGGGGCCAACGTCCTGACTTTC. Translating it yields CAAQGALNPGANVLTF.

This clonotype was picked up a small number of times. This chain uses TRBV7-2 with TRBJ1-1; weak D call: TRBD1 (5 bases). Germline-derived CDR1 and CDR2 are SGHTA and FQGNSA. The CDR3 has 12 residues. Trimming removed 1 base at V and 8 bases at J, with 8 bases between. This chain's CDR3 is CASSLVWGEAFF. In DNA, the CDR3 is TGTGCCAGCAGCTTAGTTTGGGGGGAAGCTTTCTTT. Full variable domain (missing parts from reference TRBV7-2 and TRBJ1-1): GAGVSQSPSNKVTEKGKDVELRCDPISGHTALYWYRQSLGQGLEFLIYFQGNSAPDKSGLPSDRFSAERTGGSVSTLTIQRTQQEDSAVYLCASSLVWGEAFFGQGTRLTVV.

There are a few counts of this clonotype. V gene TRBV12-3 or TRBV12-4 combines with J gene TRBJ2-1; D gene uncertain. There are 13 residues in the CDR3. V gave up 6 bases and J gave up 7 bases, with 13 bases separating them. The CDR3 DNA reads as TGTGCCAGCAGGGGGTGGGTTGGTAATGAGCAGTTCTTC. This codes for CASRGWVGNEQFF.

The table lists this clonotype with a count of one. The chain uses TRBV11-2 and TRBJ1-2; D is uncertain. V lost 0 bases to trimming and J lost 4 bases, with 18 bases between them. The germline V gene encodes CDR1 SGHAT and CDR2 FQNNGV. The length of the CDR3 is 17 residues. CDR3 loop: CASSLEMRNSFSYGYTF. The CDR3 DNA is TGTGCCAGCAGCTTAGAAATGAGGAACAGTTTCTCCTATGGCTACACCTTC.

This clonotype was found many times. The chain's CDR3 is CSVDTDTQYF. The CDR3 region has the DNA TGCAGCGTAGACACAGATACGCAGTATTTT. V is TRBV29-1 and J is TRBJ2-3, with D hard to call. The CDR3 totals 10 residues. Germline loops: CDR1 SQVTM, CDR2 ANQGSEA. V dropped 6 bases and J dropped 2 bases, with 3 bases sitting between them.

CDR3: CSVETDRDNEQYF. The CDR3 DNA reads as TGCAGCGTCGAGACGGACAGGGACAATGAGCAGTACTTC. The chain links TRBV29-1 to TRBJ2-5, with TRBD1 identical over 8 bases. The germline gives CDR1 SQVTM, CDR2 ANQGSEA. Trimming at V came to 6 bases and at J to 11 bases, leaving 14 bases not matched to a gene. This CDR3 has 13 amino acids.

The chain couples TRBV20-1 to TRBJ2-7; D possibly matches TRBD1 or TRBD2 (5 bases each). V was cut by 1 base and J by 0 bases, with 13 bases left in between. The CDR3 consists of 15 residues. Germline V gives CDR1 DFQATT, CDR2 SNEGSKA (reference sequence). The CDR3 reads CSARGGGRSSYEQYF. CDR3 bases: TGCAGTGCTAGAGGGGGCGGGCGGAGCTCCTACGAGCAGTACTTC.

V and J are TRBV12-3 or TRBV12-4 and TRBJ1-6; weak D call: TRBD1 (6 bases). V was pared by 5 bases and J by 6 bases, with 14 bases between. This CDR3 is 15 amino acids long. The CDR3 protein is CASSRRGSSNSPLHF. Written as DNA, the CDR3 is TGTGCCAGCAGTCGCAGGGGATCCAGTAATTCACCCCTCCACTTT.

The chain links TRBV4-1 to TRBJ2-5, with D perhaps assigned TRBD1 or TRBD2 (6 bases each). With the DNA end fitting TRBJ2-7 better, the J assignment may be wrong. This CDR3 is 15 amino acids long. Germline V CDR1 and CDR2: MGHRA, YSYEKL. The CDR3 protein is CASSQTGQGEDEQYF. The CDR3 bases are TGCGCCAGCAGCCAAACGGGACAAGGGGAGGACGAGCAGTACTTC.

This clonotype appeared a single time. This sequence joins TRBV11-1 and TRBJ2-7, with TRBD1 identical over 8 bases. This CDR3 is built from 15 residues. V lost 5 bases to trimming and J lost 3 bases; unmatched junction nucleotides: 9. CDR1 and CDR2 from the germline V gene are SGHAT and FQDESV (reference sequence). The CDR3 here is CASSQQGVSLYEQYF. CDR3 coding DNA: TGTGCCAGCAGCCAACAGGGGGTCAGCCTCTACGAGCAGTACTTC.

This clonotype was picked up a small number of times. The chain is built from TRBV4-2 and TRBJ1-2; 9 bases are a match to TRBD1. V trimming: 2 bases; J trimming: 2 bases; junction bases outside the gene matches: 9. The CDR3 covers 17 residues. CDR1 is LGHNA, CDR2 YNFKEQ, per germline. The CDR3 spells CASSQPGQGGSNYGYTF. In nucleotides, the CDR3 is TGTGCCAGCAGCCAACCGGGACAGGGAGGATCGAACTATGGCTACACCTTC.

This clonotype was detected only once. This rearrangement joins TRBV5-1 to TRBJ2-5, with TRBD1 matching over 7 bases. V shed 1 base, J shed 2 bases, and the junction held 11 bases outside the gene matches. The CDR3 length is 17 residues. Per germline, CDR1 SGHRS and CDR2 YFSETQ. The CDR3 region has the DNA TGCGCCAGCAGCTTGACCCGGGACAGTCTGGCTCAAGAGACCCAGTACTTC. It yields the protein CASSLTRDSLAQETQYF.

The rearrangement uses TRBV14 and TRBJ2-1; 9 nucleotides align to TRBD2. V shed 4 bases and J 0 bases; nucleotides not matched to a gene: 7. Germline V gene data show CDR1 as SGHDN and CDR2 as FVKESK. The CDR3 sequence is 17 residues long. CDR3 residues: CASSRIRAGGSYNEQFF. The DNA for the CDR3 is TGTGCCAGCAGCCGGATTAGAGCGGGGGGCTCCTACAATGAGCAGTTCTTC.